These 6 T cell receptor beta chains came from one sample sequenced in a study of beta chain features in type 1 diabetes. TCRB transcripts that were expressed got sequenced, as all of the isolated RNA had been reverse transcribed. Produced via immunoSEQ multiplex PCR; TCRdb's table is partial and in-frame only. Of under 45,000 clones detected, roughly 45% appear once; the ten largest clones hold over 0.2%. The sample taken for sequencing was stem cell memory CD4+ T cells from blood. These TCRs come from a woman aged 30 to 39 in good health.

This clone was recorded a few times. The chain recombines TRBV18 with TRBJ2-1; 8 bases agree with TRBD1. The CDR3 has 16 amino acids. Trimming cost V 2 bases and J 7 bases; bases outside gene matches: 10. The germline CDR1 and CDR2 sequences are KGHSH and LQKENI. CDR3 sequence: CASSPGAQGALNEQFF. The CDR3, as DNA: TGTGCCAGCTCACCAGGTGCTCAGGGGGCACTGAATGAGCAGTTCTTC.

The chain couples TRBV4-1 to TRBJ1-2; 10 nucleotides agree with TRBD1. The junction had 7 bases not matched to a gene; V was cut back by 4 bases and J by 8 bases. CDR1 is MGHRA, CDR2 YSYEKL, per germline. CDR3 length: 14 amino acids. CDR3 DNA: TGCGCCAGCAGCCGGCCGGGACAGGGGAAAGGCTACACCTTC. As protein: CASSRPGQGKGYTF.

For the CDR3, the DNA is TGTGCCAGCAGCGTAGAGAGGCCGCGGGGGGGGAACACTGAAGCTTTCTTT. Encoded protein: CASSVERPRGGNTEAFF. The rearrangement joins TRBV9 to TRBJ1-1; TRBD1 is a possible D gene (5 bases). The CDR3 has 17 amino acids. Deletions cut 0 bases from V and 1 base from J, with 16 bases between. Per germline, CDR1 SGDLS and CDR2 YYNGEE.

The CDR3 reads CAWSRDSLNYGYTF. The DNA for the CDR3 is TGTGCCTGGAGTCGGGACAGTCTTAACTATGGCTACACCTTC. The chain carries TRBV30 and TRBJ1-2; 7 nucleotides align to TRBD1. CDR3 length: 14 residues. Germline CDR1 and CDR2: GTSNPN and SVGIG (reference sequence). After removal of 2 bases from V and 1 base from J, the junction contained 4 bases not matched to a gene.

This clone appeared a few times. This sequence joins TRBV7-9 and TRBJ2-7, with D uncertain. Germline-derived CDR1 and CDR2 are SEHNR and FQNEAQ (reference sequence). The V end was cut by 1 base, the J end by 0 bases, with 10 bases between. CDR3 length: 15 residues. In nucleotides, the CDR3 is TGTGCCAGCAGCTTAGTTGGTCAGGACTCCTACGAGCAGTACTTC. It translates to CASSLVGQDSYEQYF.

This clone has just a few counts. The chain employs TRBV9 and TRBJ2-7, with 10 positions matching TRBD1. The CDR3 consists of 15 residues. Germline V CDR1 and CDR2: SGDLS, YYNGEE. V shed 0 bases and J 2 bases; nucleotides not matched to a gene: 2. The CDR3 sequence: CASSVEDRGPYEQYF. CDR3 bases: TGTGCCAGCAGCGTAGAAGACAGGGGGCCCTACGAGCAGTACTTC. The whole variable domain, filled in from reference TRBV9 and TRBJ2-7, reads DSGVTQTPKHLITATGQRVTLRCSPRSGDLSVYWYQQSLDQGLQFLIQYYNGEERAKGNILERFSAQQFPDLHSELNLSSLELGDSALYFCASSVEDRGPYEQYFGPGTRLTVT.